One and the same sample provided the 7 T cell receptor beta chains below, sequenced in a study of blood T cells in healthy people across ages. Sample-barcoded 5' priming and a J-beta primer mix drove a second PCR of roughly 6 to 12 cycles. TCRdb processed the 5' RACE reads anew with MiXCR; each CDR3 protein has one entry. The sample has around 1,000,000 distinct CDR3 sequences, 20% to 25% seen once. The same data also contributed to another study, on T cells of mothers and their children.

Material: blood. The origin of the receptors is a girl under 10 years old in good health.

This clonotype was found a few times. The CDR3 loop reads CASNPTGTYDQYF. The CDR3, as DNA: TGTGCCAGCAACCCTACAGGGACTTATGACCAGTACTTC. The chain is built from TRBV6-2 or TRBV6-3 and TRBJ2-5; D possibly uses TRBD1 or TRBD2 (6 bases each). V shed 7 bases and J shed 10 bases, with 19 bases lying between them. The length of the CDR3 is 13 residues. From germline, CDR1 is MNHEY and CDR2 SVGEGT.

The chain's CDR3 is CSAKAVHPHNEQFF. Written as DNA, the CDR3 is TGCAGTGCGAAGGCGGTCCACCCCCACAATGAGCAGTTCTTC. V and J are TRBV20-1 and TRBJ2-5; D is uncertain. The J call may be faulty, since TRBJ2-1 better matches the DNA end. Germline V gene lookup returns CDR1 DFQATT and CDR2 SNEGSKA (reference sequence). CDR3 length equals 14 residues.

This clonotype was detected only a few times. The chain links TRBV5-6 to TRBJ1-1; D gene unclear. Germline V lookup: CDR1 SGHDT, CDR2 YYEEEE. The V gene lost 0 bases and the J gene lost 7 bases, with 10 bases spanning the gap. CDR3 length equals 13 residues. For the CDR3, the DNA is TGTGCCAGCAGCTTGGGAGAGGGCGTTGAAGCTTTCTTT. Residues: CASSLGEGVEAFF.

The V and J genes are TRBV7-9 and TRBJ1-2, with TRBD1 matching 10 bases. CDR1 SEHNR and CDR2 FQNEAQ come from the germline V gene (reference sequence). J gave up 8 bases and V 7 bases, and 13 bases lay outside the gene matches. The CDR3 has 15 residues. CDR3 protein: CASNIKDRGDRGYTF. CDR3 nucleotide sequence: TGTGCCAGCAATATAAAGGACAGGGGGGACAGAGGCTACACCTTC.

The chain links TRBV9 to TRBJ2-4; tentatively, D is TRBD1 (5 bases). CDR1 SGDLS and CDR2 YYNGEE come from the germline V gene. With 3 bases removed from V and 8 bases from J, the gap between germline ends came to 15 bases. CDR3 size: 14 residues. The CDR3 coding sequence is TGTGCCAGCAGCGCCTCGCAGGGCAGCTACATTCAGTACTTC. It yields the protein CASSASQGSYIQYF.

This chain connects TRBV29-1 to TRBJ1-2; TRBD1 might be the D (6 bases). Trimming removed 3 bases at V and 0 bases at J, with 14 bases between. The CDR3 has 15 amino acids. CDR1 is SQVTM and CDR2 is ANQGSEA in the germline V gene. The CDR3 nucleotides read TGCAGCGTTGAGGGGGCAGGCGACTCTAACTATGGCTACACCTTC. It is translated as CSVEGAGDSNYGYTF.

The chain is built from TRBV27 and TRBJ2-1; D might be TRBD1 or TRBD2, each matching 5 bases. Trimming took 6 bases from V and 10 from J, leaving 16 bases between them. This CDR3 is built from 13 residues. Germline assignment: CDR1 MNHEY and CDR2 SMNVEV (reference sequence). DNA for the CDR3: TGTGCCAGCAGATCCGGGACCACGAGAGAGCAGTTCTTC. Its protein is CASRSGTTREQFF.